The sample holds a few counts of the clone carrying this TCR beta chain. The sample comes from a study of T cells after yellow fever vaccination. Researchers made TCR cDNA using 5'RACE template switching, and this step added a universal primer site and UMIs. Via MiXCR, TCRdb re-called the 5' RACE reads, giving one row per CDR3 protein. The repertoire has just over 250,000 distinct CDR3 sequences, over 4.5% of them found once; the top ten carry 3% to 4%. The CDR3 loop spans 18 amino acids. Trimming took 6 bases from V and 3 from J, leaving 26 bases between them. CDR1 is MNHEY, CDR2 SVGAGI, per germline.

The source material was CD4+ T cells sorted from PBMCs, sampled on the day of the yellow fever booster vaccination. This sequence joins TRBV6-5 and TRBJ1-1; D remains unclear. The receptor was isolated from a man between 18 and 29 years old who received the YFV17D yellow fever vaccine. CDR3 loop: CASRSTVRGSGLDTEAFF. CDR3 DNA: TGTGCCAGCAGGTCCACAGTTCGGGGATCGGGGTTGGACACTGAAGCTTTCTTT.